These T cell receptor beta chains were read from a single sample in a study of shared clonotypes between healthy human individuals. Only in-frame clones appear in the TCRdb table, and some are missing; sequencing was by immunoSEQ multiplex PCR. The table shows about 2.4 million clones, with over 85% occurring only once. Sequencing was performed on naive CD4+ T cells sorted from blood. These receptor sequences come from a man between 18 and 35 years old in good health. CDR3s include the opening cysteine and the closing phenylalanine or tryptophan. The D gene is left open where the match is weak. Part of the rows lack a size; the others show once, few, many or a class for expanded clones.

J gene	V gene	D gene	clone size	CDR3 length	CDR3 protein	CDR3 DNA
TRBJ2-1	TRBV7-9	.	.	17	CASRPRVQGYVGDEQFF	TGTGCCAGCAGACCACGTGTACAGGGTTATGTGGGGGATGAGCAGTTCTTC
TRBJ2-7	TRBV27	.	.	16	CASSLSGRKLNHEQYF	TGTGCCAGCAGTTTATCGGGGAGGAAACTTAACCACGAGCAGTACTTC
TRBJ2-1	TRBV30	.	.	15	CAWSVRGQAPNEQFF	TGTGCCTGGAGTGTACGGGGTCAGGCCCCCAATGAGCAGTTCTTC
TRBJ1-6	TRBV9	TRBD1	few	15	CASSVEGTGNSPLHF	TGTGCCAGCAGCGTAGAGGGGACAGGTAATTCACCCCTCCACTTT
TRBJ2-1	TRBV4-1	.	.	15	CASSRTGPSVNEQFF	TGCGCCAGCAGCCGAACGGGACCCAGCGTCAATGAGCAGTTCTTC
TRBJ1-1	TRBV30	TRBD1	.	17	CAWKGQGTRGRTTEAFF	TGTGCCTGGAAGGGACAGGGGACACGGGGGAGGACCACTGAAGCTTTCTTT
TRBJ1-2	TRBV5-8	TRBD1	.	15	CASSNYLQGAVGYTF	TGTGCCAGCAGCAACTACCTACAGGGGGCCGTTGGCTACACCTTC
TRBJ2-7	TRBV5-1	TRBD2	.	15	CASSPGLAGRYEQYF	TGCGCCAGCAGCCCCGGACTAGCGGGGAGGTACGAGCAGTACTTC
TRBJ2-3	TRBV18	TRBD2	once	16	CASSPRPSGKTDTQYF	TGTGCCAGCTCACCACGGCCTAGCGGTAAGACAGATACGCAGTATTTT
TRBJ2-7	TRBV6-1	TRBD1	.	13	CASSTGQPYEQYF	TGTGCCAGCAGTACGGGACAGCCCTACGAGCAGTACTTC
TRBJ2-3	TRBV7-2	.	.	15	CASSLSAFPTDTQYF	TGTGCCAGCAGCTTATCGGCCTTCCCCACAGATACGCAGTATTTT
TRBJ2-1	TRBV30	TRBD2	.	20	CAWSVGRTSGWGSSYNEQFF	TGTGCCTGGAGTGTAGGGCGGACTAGCGGATGGGGCAGCTCCTACAATGAGCAGTTCTTC
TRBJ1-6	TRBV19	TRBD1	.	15	CASSINGQVNSPLHF	TGTGCCAGTAGTATAAATGGACAGGTTAATTCACCCCTCCACTTT
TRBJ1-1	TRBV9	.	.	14	CASSGSGWGTEAFF	TGTGCCAGCAGCGGATCGGGTTGGGGCACTGAAGCTTTCTTT
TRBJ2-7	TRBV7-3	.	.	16	CASSSDPGRLSYEQYF	TGTGCCAGCAGCTCAGACCCGGGACGCCTCTCCTACGAGCAGTACTTC
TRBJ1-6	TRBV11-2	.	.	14	CASSYAGVGSPLHF	TGTGCCAGCAGTTATGCAGGGGTGGGTTCACCCCTCCACTTT
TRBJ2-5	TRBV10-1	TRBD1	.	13	CASSGNRGETQYF	TGCGCCAGCAGTGGGAACAGGGGAGAGACCCAGTACTTC
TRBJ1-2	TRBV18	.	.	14	CASSPQDGDYGYTF	TGTGCCAGCTCACCACAAGACGGGGACTATGGCTACACCTTC
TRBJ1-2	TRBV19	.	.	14	CASRMVGGNYGYTF	TGTGCCAGTAGGATGGTCGGGGGAAACTATGGCTACACCTTC
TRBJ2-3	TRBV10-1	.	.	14	CASSVGTSTDTQYF	TGCGCCAGCAGTGTGGGGACTAGCACAGATACGCAGTATTTT
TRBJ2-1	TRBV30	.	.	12	CAWSVVSNEQFF	TGTGCCTGGAGTGTAGTGTCCAATGAGCAGTTCTTC
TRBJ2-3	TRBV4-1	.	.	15	CASSQDGGSQDTQYF	TGCGCCAGCAGCCAAGATGGGGGTTCCCAGGATACGCAGTATTTT
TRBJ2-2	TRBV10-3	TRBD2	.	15	CAISQGLAGTGELFF	TGTGCCATCAGTCAAGGACTAGCGGGCACCGGGGAGCTGTTTTTT
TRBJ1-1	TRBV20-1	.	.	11	CSARSETEAFF	TGCAGTGCTAGGTCTGAGACTGAAGCTTTCTTT
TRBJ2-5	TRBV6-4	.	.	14	CASSDSPGKGTQYF	TGTGCCAGCAGTGACTCTCCAGGGAAAGGGACCCAGTACTTC
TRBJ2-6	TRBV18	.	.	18	CASSPRAHREPGANVLTF	TGTGCCAGCTCACCCCGCGCCCACAGGGAACCTGGGGCCAACGTCCTGACTTTC
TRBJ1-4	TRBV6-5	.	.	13	CASSATLNEKLFF	TGTGCCAGCAGTGCGACACTTAATGAAAAACTGTTTTTT
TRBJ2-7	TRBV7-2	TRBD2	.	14	CASSPSGNSYEQYF	TGTGCCAGCAGCCCCAGCGGGAACTCCTACGAGCAGTACTTC
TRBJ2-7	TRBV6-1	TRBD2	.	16	CASSEALAGAGPEQYF	TGTGCCAGCAGTGAAGCACTAGCGGGGGCTGGCCCCGAGCAGTACTTC
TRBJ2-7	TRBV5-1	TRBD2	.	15	CASSQGLAGTYEQYF	TGCGCCAGCAGCCAGGGACTAGCGGGAACCTACGAGCAGTACTTC
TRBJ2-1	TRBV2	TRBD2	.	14	CASKGVAGFNEQFF	TGTGCCAGCAAGGGGGTAGCGGGGTTCAATGAGCAGTTCTTC
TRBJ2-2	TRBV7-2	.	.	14	CASSPIRNTGELFF	TGTGCCAGCAGCCCGATTCGGAACACCGGGGAGCTGTTTTTT
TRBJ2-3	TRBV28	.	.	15	CASTLVGGITDTQYF	TGTGCCAGCACCCTTGTGGGGGGAATCACAGATACGCAGTATTTT
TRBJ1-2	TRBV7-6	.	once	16	CASSPSDRKANYGYTF	TGTGCCAGCAGCCCCTCCGACAGGAAAGCTAACTATGGCTACACCTTC
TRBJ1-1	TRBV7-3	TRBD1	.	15	CASSSQTGGWTEAFF	TGTGCCAGCAGCTCCCAGACAGGGGGATGGACTGAAGCTTTCTTT
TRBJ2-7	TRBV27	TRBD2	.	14	CASRTSGPSYEQYF	TGTGCCAGCCGTACTAGCGGACCTTCCTACGAGCAGTACTTC
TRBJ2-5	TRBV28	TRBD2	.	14	CASSPGGTLETQYF	TGTGCCAGCAGCCCGGGGGGAACTCTAGAGACCCAGTACTTC
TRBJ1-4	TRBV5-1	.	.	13	CASSLELGEKLFF	TGCGCCAGCAGCTTGGAATTGGGTGAAAAACTGTTTTTT
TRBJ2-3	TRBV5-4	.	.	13	CASSFIASDTQYF	TGTGCCAGCAGCTTCATCGCATCAGATACGCAGTATTTT
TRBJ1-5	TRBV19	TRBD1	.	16	CASSGVDRGRNQPQHF	TGTGCCAGTAGCGGGGTAGACAGGGGGCGAAATCAGCCCCAGCATTTT